This TCR beta chain was documented in a study of CXCR3-negative and CXCR3-positive naive CD8 T cells. The authors gated naive CD8+ T cells as CD45RO-CCR7+CD27+CD95-. The TRB libraries of cDNA were built by UMI-labeled 5' RACE. TCRdb derives one entry per CDR3 protein from the 5' RACE reads, leaving out DNA. The sample features approximately 59,000 distinct CDR3 sequences, with 0.55% to 0.85% in its top ten. CDR1 and CDR2 (germline): DFQATT, SNEGSKA (reference sequence). The CDR3 sequence is 15 residues long. Study-wide points: Memory cells differed in TRBV-TRBJ usage, but naive CXCR3-negative and CXCR3-positive cells had similar usage. Memory CD8+ cells showed much lower diversity, while both naive subsets were comparably high. Against CXCR3-negative naive cells, CXCR3-positive naive cells showed more hydrophobic TRB CDR3s.

About this clonotype: Its antigen remains unknown.

The gene calls are TRBV20-1 and TRBJ2-7; TCRdb gives TRBD1 as the D gene, but with no DNA this cannot be confirmed. The source material was naive CXCR3+ CD8+ T cells from blood. Noted subset: CD45RO-CCR7+CD27+CD95- naive CD8+ T cells expressing CXCR3 (TNR3+). The sequence derives from a human donor in good health. Some clones in this sample may be carry-over from other donors' samples. The CDR3 protein is CSARDRQGAIYEQYF.